The subject of this entry is one TCR beta chain. The sample holds a few counts of this clonotype. The target of this receptor is not known. No per-base quality is available; no much larger clone lies one base away. This sample stems from a study of T cells after yellow fever vaccination (dated by TCRdb to about 2019). Some background on the complete study: The SMART-Seq v4 Ultra Low Input RNA kit was used to prepare libraries from fractions with low cell numbers. Bulk TCR alpha and beta repertoires were sequenced longitudinally to track T-cell clones before and after primary and booster YFV17D yellow fever vaccination. Blood samples were taken at several timepoints before and after primary and secondary immunization, and bulk PBMC replicates and cell subsets were isolated. Two healthy male donors, one aged 18 to 30 and one aged 30 to 39 years, were included in the cohort.

Points the paper makes about the study in general: Computational filtering was required because FACS-sorted repertoires could contain abundant contaminating clonotypes from the bulk population. After the booster, most clones that had expanded after primary vaccination were detected again (over 95% of CD4 and 70% to 90% of CD8), suggesting broad maintenance of memory. Compared with the primary T-cell response, the secondary T-cell response was faster but weaker, reaching its peak on day 5 rather than on day 15. Because only a couple of donors were included in the study, the extent to which the findings can be generalized is limited. A small share of clonotypes occurred in both CD4 and CD8 compartments, likely arising from convergent recombination.

The germline V gene (reference sequence) sets CDR1 to DFQATT and CDR2 to SNEGSKA. Spanning cysteine to phenylalanine, the CDR3 consists of 13 amino acids. Here the CDR3 DNA is all that survives: 39 bases in frame from base 1. TCR cDNA was made using 5'RACE template switching, a step that added a universal primer site and unique molecular identifiers. Priming for cDNA synthesis came from both the TCR alpha and TCR beta constant segments. Two PCR steps were used to amplify libraries, with sample barcodes and sequencing adapters being added in the second step. Sequencing of libraries was performed on Illumina HiSeq 2500 (2x100 bp) or NovaSeq (2x150 bp). The study's own analysis went as follows. Demultiplexing of reads and collapsing into UMI consensus sequences were performed with MIGEC, and V(D)J alignment was carried out with MiXCR. Vaccine-responding clonotypes were identified with edgeR using replicate PBMC samples, with FDR below 0.01 and a log2 fold change above 5 up to day 15 being required. Bulk clonotypes were assigned CD4 or CD8 identity according to which sequenced CD4 or CD8 repertoire held them at higher abundance. TCRdb reprocessed the public reads (quality trimming at Q25 with fastp, clone calling with MiXCR) and kept in-frame beta chains. Entries that share a CDR3 protein sequence are merged under the most common genes and DNA. The V and J calls were not made by the authors but by TCRdb's processing. In this sample the table shows about 300,000 distinct CDR3 sequences, 6.8% of which occur a single time. The ten top clones hold about 18% of the sample.

The sample's treatment or condition label, decoded: live attenuated yellow fever vaccine strain. At each blood-draw timepoint, two biological replicates of bulk PBMCs were collected. A standard Ficoll-Paque protocol was used to isolate PBMCs from peripheral blood. RNA was extracted with TriZol from bulk PBMCs, CD4 and CD8 fractions, and dextramer-positive and dextramer-negative fractions. The sample in question was PBMCs, obtained about 49 days after the first yellow fever vaccination. This TCR was recovered from a man between 18 and 29 years old who received the YFV17D yellow fever vaccine. This chain is built from TRBV20-1 and TRBJ2-3; TRBD2 might be the D gene, on 7 matching bases. The bases read TGCAGCGGTGGGGGGGCGCTGACAGATACGCAGTATTTT. Its amino acids are CSGGGALTDTQYF.